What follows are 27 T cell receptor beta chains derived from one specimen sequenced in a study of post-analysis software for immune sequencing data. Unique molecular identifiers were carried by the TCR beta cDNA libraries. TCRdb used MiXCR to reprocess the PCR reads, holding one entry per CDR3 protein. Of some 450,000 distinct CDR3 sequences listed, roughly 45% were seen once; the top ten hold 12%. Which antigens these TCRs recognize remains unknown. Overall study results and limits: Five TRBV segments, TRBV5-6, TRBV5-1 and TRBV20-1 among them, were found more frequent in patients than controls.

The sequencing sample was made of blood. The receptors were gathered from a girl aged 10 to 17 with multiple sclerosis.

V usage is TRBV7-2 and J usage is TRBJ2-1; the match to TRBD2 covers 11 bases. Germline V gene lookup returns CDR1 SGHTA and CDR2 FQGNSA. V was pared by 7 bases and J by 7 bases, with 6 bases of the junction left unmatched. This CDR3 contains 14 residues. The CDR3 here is CASTPTSGKNEQFF. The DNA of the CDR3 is TGTGCCAGCACCCCGACTAGCGGGAAAAATGAGCAGTTCTTC. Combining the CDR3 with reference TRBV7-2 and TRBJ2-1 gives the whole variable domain GAGVSQSPSNKVTEKGKDVELRCDPISGHTALYWYRQSLGQGLEFLIYFQGNSAPDKSGLPSDRFSAERTGGSVSTLTIQRTQQEDSAVYLCASTPTSGKNEQFFGPGTRLTVL.

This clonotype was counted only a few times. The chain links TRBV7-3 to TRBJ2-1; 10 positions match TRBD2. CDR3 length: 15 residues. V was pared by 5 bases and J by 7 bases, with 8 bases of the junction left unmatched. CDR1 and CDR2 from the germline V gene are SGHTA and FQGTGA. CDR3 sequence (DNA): TGTGCCAGCAGCCCGACTAGCGGGTATGGGAATGAGCAGTTCTTC. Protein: CASSPTSGYGNEQFF.

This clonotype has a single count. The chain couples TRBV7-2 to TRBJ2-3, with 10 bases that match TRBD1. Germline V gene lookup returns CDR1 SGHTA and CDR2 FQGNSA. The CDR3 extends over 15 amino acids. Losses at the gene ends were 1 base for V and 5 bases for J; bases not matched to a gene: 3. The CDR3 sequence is CASSLVTGGLDTQYF. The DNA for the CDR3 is TGTGCCAGCAGCTTAGTGACAGGGGGCCTAGATACGCAGTATTTT.

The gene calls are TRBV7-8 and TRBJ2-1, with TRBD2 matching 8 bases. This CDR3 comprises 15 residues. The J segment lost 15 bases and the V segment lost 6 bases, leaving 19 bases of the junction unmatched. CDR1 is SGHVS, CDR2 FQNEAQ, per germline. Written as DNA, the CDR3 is TGTGCCAGCAGTCAATCGCGAGTAGCGGGAAAGAGCGTGTTCTTC. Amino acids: CASSQSRVAGKSVFF.

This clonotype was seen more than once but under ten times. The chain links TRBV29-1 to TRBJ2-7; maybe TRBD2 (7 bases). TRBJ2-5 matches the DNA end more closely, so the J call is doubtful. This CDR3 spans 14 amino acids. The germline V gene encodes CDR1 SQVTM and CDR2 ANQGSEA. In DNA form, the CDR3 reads TGCAGCGTTCGGGGGGCGATCTTGGTGGAGACCCAGTACTTC. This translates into CSVRGAILVETQYF.

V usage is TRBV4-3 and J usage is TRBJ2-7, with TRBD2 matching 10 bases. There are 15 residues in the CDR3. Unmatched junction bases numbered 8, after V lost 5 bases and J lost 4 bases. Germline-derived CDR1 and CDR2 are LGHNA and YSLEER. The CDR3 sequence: CASSELAGPWYEQYF. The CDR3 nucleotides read TGCGCCAGCAGCGAACTAGCGGGACCCTGGTACGAGCAGTACTTC.

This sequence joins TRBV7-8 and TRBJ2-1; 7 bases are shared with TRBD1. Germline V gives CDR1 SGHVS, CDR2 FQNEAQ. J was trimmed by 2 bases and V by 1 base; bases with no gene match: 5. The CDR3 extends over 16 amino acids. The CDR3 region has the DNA TGTGCCAGCAGCTTAGGGTCCAGGGGGACCTACAATGAGCAGTTCTTC. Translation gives CASSLGSRGTYNEQFF.

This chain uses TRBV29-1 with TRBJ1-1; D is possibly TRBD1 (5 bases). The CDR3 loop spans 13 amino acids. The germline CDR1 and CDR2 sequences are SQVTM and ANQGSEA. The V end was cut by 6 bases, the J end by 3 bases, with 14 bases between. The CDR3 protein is CSVRQSGDTEAFF. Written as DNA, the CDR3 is TGCAGCGTCCGACAGAGCGGGGACACTGAAGCTTTCTTT.

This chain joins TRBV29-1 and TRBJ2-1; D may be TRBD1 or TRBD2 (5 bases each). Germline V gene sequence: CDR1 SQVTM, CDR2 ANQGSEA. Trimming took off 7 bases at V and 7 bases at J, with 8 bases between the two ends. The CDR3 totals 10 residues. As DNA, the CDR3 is TGCAGCGGGGGGAGAAATGAGCAGTTCTTC. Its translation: CSGGRNEQFF.

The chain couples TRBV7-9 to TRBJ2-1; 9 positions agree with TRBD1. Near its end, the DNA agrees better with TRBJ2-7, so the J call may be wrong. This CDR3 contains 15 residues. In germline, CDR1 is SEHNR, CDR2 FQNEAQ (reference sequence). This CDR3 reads CASSGGTGLTYEQYF. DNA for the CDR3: TGTGCCAGCAGTGGGGGGACAGGGTTAACGTACGAGCAGTACTTC.

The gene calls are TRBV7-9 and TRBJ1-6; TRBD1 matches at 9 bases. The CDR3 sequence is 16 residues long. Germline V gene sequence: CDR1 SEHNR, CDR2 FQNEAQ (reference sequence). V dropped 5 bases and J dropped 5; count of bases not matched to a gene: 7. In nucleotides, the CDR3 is TGTGCCAGCAGCAACTCGGGACAGGGTCATAATTCACCCCTCCACTTT. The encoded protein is CASSNSGQGHNSPLHF.

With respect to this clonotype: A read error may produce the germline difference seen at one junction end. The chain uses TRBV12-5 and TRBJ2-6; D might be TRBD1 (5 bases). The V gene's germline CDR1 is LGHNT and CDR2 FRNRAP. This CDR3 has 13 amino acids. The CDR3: CASGLSGANVRTF. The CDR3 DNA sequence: TGTGCTAGTGGTTTGTCTGGGGCCAACGTCCGGACTTTC. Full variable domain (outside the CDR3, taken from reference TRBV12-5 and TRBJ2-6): DARVTQTPRHKVTEMGQEVTMRCQPILGHNTVFWYRQTMMQGLELLAYFRNRAPLDDSGMPKDRFSAEMPDATLATLKIQPSEPRDSAVYFCASGLSGANVRTFGAGSRLTVL.

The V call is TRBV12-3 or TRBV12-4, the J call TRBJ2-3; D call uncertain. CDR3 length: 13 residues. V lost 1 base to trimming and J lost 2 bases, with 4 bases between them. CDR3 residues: CASSLGFTDTQYF. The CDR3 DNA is TGTGCCAGCAGTTTAGGGTTCACAGATACGCAGTATTTT.

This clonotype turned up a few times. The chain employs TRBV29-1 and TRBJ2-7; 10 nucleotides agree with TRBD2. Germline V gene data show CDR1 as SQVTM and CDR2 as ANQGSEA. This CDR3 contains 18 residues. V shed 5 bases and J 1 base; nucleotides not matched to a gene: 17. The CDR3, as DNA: TGCAGCGTTAGCAAGGGTGAATTAGCGGGAGGTATGTCCTACGAGCAGTACTTC. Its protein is CSVSKGELAGGMSYEQYF.

CDR3 loop: CASSVDSDNEQYF. The CDR3 coding sequence is TGCGCCAGCAGTGTAGACTCGGACAATGAGCAGTACTTC. The chain couples TRBV10-1 to TRBJ2-7; D is perhaps TRBD1 (5 bases). CDR3 size: 13 residues. Trimming shortened V by 4 bases and J by 7 bases, and 14 bases separated the two germline ends. From germline, CDR1 is WNHNN and CDR2 SYGVQD (reference sequence).

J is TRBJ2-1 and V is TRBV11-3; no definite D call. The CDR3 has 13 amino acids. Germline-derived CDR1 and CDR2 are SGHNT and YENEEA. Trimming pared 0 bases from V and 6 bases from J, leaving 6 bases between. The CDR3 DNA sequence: TGTGCCAGCAGCTTAGATCCTAGCAATGAGCAGTTCTTC. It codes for CASSLDPSNEQFF.

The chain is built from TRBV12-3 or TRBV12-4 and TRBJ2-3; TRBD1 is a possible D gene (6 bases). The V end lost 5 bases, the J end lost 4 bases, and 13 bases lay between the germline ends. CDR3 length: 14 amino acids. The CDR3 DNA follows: TGTGCCAGCAGTCCAGACAGGAGCGCAGATACGCAGTATTTT. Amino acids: CASSPDRSADTQYF.

This CDR3 reads CASTDILSRQNSPLHF. For the CDR3, the DNA is TGTGCCAGCACCGATATCCTCTCTCGACAGAATTCACCCCTCCACTTT. The chain combines TRBV7-3 with TRBJ1-6; a weak D match, TRBD1 (5 bases). The CDR3 has 16 residues. The ends were cut back, 7 bases at V and 7 bases at J, with 20 bases in the middle. Germline CDR1 is SGHTA and CDR2 is FQGTGA.

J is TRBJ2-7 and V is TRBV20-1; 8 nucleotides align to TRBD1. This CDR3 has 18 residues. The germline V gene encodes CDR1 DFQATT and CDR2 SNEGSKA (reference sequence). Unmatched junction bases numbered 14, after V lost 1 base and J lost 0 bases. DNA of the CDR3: TGCAGTGCTAGAGTTCTGGCAGGGGGCGCTTCCCTCTCCTACGAGCAGTACTTC. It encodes CSARVLAGGASLSYEQYF.

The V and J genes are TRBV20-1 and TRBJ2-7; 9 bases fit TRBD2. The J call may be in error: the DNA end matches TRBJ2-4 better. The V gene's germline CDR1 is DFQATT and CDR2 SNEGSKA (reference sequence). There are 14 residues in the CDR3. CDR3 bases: TGCAGTGCTGGGGGACTAGCACTCAAAAACATTCAGTACTTC. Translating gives CSAGGLALKNIQYF.

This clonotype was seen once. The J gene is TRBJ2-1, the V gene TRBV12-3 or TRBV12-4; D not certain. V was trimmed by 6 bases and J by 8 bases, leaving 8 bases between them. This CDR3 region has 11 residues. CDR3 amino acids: CASSPKYEQFF. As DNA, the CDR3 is TGTGCCAGCAGCCCTAAATATGAGCAGTTCTTC.

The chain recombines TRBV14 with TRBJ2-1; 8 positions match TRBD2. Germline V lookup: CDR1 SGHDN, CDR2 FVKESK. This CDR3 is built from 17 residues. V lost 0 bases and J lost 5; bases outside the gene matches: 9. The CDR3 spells CASSQDYRTSGNNEQFF. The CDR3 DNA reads TGTGCCAGCAGCCAAGATTATAGAACTAGCGGAAACAATGAGCAGTTCTTC.

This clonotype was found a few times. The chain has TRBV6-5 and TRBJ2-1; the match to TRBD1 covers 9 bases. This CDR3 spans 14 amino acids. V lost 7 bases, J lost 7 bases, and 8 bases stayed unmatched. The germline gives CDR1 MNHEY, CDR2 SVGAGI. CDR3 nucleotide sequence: TGTGCCAGCACTACAGGGGGCGCATGGAATGAGCAGTTCTTC. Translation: CASTTGGAWNEQFF.

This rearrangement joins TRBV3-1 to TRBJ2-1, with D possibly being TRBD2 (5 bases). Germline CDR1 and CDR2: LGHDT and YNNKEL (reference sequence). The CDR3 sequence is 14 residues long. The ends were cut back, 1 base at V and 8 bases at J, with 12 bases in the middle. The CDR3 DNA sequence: TGTGCCAGCAGCCAAGGCGGGTGGTCCCATGAGCAGTTCTTC. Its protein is CASSQGGWSHEQFF.

The CDR3 loop is CASRAQAAGFF. As DNA, the CDR3 is TGTGCCAGCAGAGCGCAGGCCGCCGGGTTCTTC. The chain uses TRBV12-3 or TRBV12-4 and TRBJ2-1; D gene unclear. The CDR3 runs to 11 residues. Deletions cut 6 bases from V and 15 bases from J, with 15 bases between.

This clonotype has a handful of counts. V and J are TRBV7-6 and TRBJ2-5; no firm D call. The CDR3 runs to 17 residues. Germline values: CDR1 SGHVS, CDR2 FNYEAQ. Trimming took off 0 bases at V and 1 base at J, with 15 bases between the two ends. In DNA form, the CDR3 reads TGTGCCAGCAGCTTAGCGGGTGCGGAAGACCCCCAAGAGACCCAGTACTTC. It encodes CASSLAGAEDPQETQYF.

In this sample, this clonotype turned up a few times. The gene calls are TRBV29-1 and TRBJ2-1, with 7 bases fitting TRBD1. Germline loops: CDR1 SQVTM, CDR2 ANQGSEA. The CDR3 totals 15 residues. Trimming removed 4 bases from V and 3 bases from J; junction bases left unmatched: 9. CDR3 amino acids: CSVAEGAGGYNEQFF. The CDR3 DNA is TGCAGCGTTGCCGAAGGGGCAGGGGGCTACAATGAGCAGTTCTTC.